The entry below describes one T cell receptor (beta chain). This clone's antigen is unknown. Base qualities are not provided; no much larger clone lies one nucleotide away. This sample is drawn from a study of T cell responses to AZD1222 COVID-19 vaccine (dated by TCRdb to 2020 to 2022). Turning to the overall study: AZD1222 recipients given second doses at about 4 weeks or at about 12 weeks were pooled, since spike-specific TCR depth and breadth were not found to differ between the two schedules. TCR sequencing was performed for 230 to 250 trial participants, of whom 207 were given two doses of AZD1222 and roughly 25 were given two doses of MenACWY control vaccine. Trial participants were enrolled by age into subgroups of 18-55, 56-69 and 70-plus years, and around 140, 26 and 57 TCR-sequenced participants, respectively, were included in these subgroups. Overall study outcomes, separate from this receptor: A significant rise in spike-specific TCR breadth and depth was observed after two AZD1222 doses relative to day 0 and relative to MenACWY recipients. Conclusions about previously exposed vaccinees are limited, since just five or six AZD1222 recipients were seropositive for SARS-CoV-2 at baseline. The vaccine-associated CD4 TCRs covered the entire spike protein, and the dominant responses fell in regions 160-218 and 743-854. In the small 56-69-year group, the increase in depth fell short of significance, most likely because of low power. Because no samples from the day 14 peak response were available, repertoires could be characterized only after the peak T cell response. Participants were mostly white British, with more females than males. The authors suggested clonal diversity may have been underestimated. Epitopes outside the regions mutated in the B.1.351 and B.1.1.7 variants were reportedly recognized by nearly half of the unique spike-specific TCRs.

The time point tag for this specimen amounts to: baseline before first vaccination. The vaccinee samples were drawn from two UK trials, COV001 and COV002, one of which was a single-blind randomized controlled phase 2/3 trial testing AZD1222 (ChAdOx1 nCoV-19) in healthy adults. For TCRbeta chain sequencing, PBMC samples were collected from trial participants at day 0 and at day 28 after the second dose. The CDR3 regions of human TCRbeta chains were subjected to immunosequencing. On the authors' methods: Repertoire TCRs were matched against a reference library of SARS-CoV-2-specific TCRs generated with the MIRA antigen-specificity platform. Breadth was defined as the fraction of unique TCRs that were SARS-CoV-2-associated. Depth was defined as the fraction of total T cells that were SARS-CoV-2-associated. Using the MIRA data, each spike-specific TCR was assigned both to the spike region to which the TCR was reactive and to a CD4 or CD8 class. Log10-transformed breadth and depth values were compared by one-way ANOVA with Sidak's multiple comparisons tests. What TCRdb holds here is the immuneACCESS table cut down to in-frame rearrangements. Part of the clones is not present; checked against another copy, under half of the missing clones reflect an unresolved V gene, and the others are unexplained. That table furnishes V, J and clone size, whereas the DNA furnished D and trimming. This sample holds about 150,000 clones; 88% were observed only once. About 15% of the sample is in the top ten clones.

This material consisted of peripheral blood, taken on day 0 of AZD1222 vaccination. The TCR comes from an adult in good health.

The nucleotide sequence is TGCGCCAGCAGCGGACAGGGAGGGAACACTGAAGCTTTCTTT. Its translation is CASSGQGGNTEAFF. Here the chain combines TRBV5-1 and TRBJ1-1; a stretch of 8 junction bases matches TRBD1. From the cysteine through the phenylalanine, the CDR3 covers 14 amino acids. The read is trimmed to its CDR3 DNA, 42 bases read in frame from base 1. V is pruned by 4 bases and J by 1 base, leaving 3 bases of the junction without a gene match. Per the germline V gene, SGHRS is the CDR1 and YFSETQ is the CDR2.